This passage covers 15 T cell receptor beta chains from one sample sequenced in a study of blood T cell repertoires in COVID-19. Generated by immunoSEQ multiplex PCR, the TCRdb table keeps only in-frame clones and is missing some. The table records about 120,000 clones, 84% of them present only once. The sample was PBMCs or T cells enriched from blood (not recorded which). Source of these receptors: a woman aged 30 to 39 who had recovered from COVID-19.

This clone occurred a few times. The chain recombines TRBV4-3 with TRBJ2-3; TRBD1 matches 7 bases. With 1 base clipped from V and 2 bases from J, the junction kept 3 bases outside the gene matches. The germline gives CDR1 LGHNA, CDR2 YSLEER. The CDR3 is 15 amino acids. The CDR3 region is CASSQGQGHTDTQYF. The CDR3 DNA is TGCGCCAGCAGCCAAGGACAGGGACACACAGATACGCAGTATTTT.

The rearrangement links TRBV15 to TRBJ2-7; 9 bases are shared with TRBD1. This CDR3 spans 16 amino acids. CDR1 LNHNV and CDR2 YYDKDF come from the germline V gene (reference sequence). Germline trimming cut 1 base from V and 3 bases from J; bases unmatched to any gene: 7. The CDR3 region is CATSRGYGTGSYEQYF. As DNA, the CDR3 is TGTGCCACCAGCAGAGGCTATGGGACAGGGAGCTACGAGCAGTACTTC.

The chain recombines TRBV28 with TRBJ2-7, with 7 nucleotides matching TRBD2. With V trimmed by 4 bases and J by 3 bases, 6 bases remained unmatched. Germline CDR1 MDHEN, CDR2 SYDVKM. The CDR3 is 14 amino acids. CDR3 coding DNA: TGTGCCAGCAGTTGGGGGGGGAGCGGCTACGAGCAGTACTTC. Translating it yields CASSWGGSGYEQYF. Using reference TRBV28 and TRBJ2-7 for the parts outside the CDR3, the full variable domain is DVKVTQSSRYLVKRTGEKVFLECVQDMDHENMFWYRQDPGLGLRLIYFSYDVKMKEKGDIPEGYSVSREKKERFSLILESASTNQTSMYLCASSWGGSGYEQYFGPGTRLTVT.

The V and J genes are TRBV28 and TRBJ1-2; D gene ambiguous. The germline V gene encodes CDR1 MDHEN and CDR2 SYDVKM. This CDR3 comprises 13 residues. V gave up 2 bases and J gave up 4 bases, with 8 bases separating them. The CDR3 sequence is CASSLGGSYGYTF. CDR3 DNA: TGTGCCAGCAGTTTAGGCGGGAGCTATGGCTACACCTTC.

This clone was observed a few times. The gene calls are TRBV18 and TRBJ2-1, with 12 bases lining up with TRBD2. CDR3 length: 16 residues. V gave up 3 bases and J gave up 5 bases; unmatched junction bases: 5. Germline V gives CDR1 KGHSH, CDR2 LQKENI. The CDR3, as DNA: TGTGCCAGCTCACCCGGACTAGCGGGACCTAACAATGAGCAGTTCTTC. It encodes CASSPGLAGPNNEQFF.

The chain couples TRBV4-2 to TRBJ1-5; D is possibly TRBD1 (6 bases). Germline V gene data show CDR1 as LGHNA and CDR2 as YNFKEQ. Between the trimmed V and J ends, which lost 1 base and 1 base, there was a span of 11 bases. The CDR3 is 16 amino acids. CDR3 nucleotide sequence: TGTGCCAGCAGCCAAGTTCCCAGGGGAAGCAATCAGCCCCAGCATTTT. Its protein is CASSQVPRGSNQPQHF.

The CDR3 sequence: CASSQGTGGLNEQFF. The CDR3 bases are TGTGCCAGCAGCCAAGGGACAGGGGGCTTGAATGAGCAGTTCTTC. The chain is built from TRBV4-2 and TRBJ2-1; the match to TRBD1 covers 11 bases. Germline V gene sequence: CDR1 LGHNA, CDR2 YNFKEQ. The trim removed 1 base at V and 7 bases at J, leaving 3 bases unmatched. This CDR3 has 15 residues.

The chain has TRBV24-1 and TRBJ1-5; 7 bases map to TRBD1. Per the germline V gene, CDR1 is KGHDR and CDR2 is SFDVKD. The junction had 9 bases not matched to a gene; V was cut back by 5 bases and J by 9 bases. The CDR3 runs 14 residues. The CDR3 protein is CATSGKGAAGPQHF. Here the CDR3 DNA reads TGTGCCACCAGTGGAAAGGGGGCGGCCGGGCCCCAGCATTTT.

The CDR3 sequence is CASSYEASGRNEQFF. The CDR3 nucleotides are TGTGCCAGCAGTTACGAGGCTAGCGGGAGGAATGAGCAGTTCTTC. The chain employs TRBV6-5 and TRBJ2-1, with TRBD2 matching 11 bases. CDR3 size: 15 residues. CDR1 is MNHEY, CDR2 SVGAGI, per germline. Trimming at V came to 2 bases and at J to 7 bases, leaving 4 bases not matched to a gene.

CDR3 in amino acids: CASSLATYRGRGYGYTF. Here the CDR3 DNA reads TGTGCCAGCAGCCTTGCCACGTACAGGGGGCGAGGTTATGGCTACACCTTC. This chain links TRBV28 with TRBJ1-2; 9 nucleotides align to TRBD1. Per germline, CDR1 MDHEN and CDR2 SYDVKM. V lost 6 bases, J lost 5 bases, and 16 bases stayed unmatched. This CDR3 is built from 17 residues.

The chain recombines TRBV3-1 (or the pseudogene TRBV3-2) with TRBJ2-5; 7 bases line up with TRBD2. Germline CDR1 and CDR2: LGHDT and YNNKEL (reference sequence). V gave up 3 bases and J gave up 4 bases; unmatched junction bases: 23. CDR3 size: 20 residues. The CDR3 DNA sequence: TGTGCCAGCAGCCACCGGGGAAAGTTCGGGGGGAGAAACCCACCAGAGACCCAGTACTTC. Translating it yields CASSHRGKFGGRNPPETQYF.

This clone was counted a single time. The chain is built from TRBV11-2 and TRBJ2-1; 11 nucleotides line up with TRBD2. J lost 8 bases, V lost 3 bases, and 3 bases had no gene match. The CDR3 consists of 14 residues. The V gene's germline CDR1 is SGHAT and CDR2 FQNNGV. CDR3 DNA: TGTGCCAGCAGCTTTACTAGCGGGAGCTATGAGCAGTTCTTC. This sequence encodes CASSFTSGSYEQFF.

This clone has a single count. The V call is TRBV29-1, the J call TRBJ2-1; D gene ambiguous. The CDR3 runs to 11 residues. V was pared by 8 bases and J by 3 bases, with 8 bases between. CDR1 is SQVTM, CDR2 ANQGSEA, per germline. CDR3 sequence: CSPSFYNEQFF. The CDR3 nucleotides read TGCAGCCCCTCCTTCTACAATGAGCAGTTCTTC.

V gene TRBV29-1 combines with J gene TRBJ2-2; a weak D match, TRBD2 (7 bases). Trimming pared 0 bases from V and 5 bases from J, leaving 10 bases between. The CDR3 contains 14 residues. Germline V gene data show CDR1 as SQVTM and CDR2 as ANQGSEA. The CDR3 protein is CSVEDRGGTGELFF. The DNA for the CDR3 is TGCAGCGTTGAAGATAGGGGGGGGACCGGGGAGCTGTTTTTT.

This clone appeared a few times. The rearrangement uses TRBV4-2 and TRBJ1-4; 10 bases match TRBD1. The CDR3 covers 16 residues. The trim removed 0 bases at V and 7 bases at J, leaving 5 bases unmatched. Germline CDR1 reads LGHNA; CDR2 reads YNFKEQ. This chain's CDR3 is CASSQDPGQGFEKLFF. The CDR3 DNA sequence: TGTGCCAGCAGCCAAGATCCGGGACAGGGGTTTGAAAAACTGTTTTTT.